The source of this T cell receptor beta chain is a study of T cells in Graves' hyperthyroidism and ophthalmopathy. Points from the study as a whole: Most thyroid clonotypes that were expanded above 0.001 also turned up in blood. In validation, the model predicted ophthalmopathy. These predictions came a median approximately 6.5 months before onset.

In its sample, this clonotype was seen many times. As yet, its antigen is unknown. V lost 5 bases, J lost 10 bases, and 9 bases stayed unmatched. CDR3 length equals 13 residues. Researchers took RNA transcripts and amplified the TCR beta CDR3 regions from them. During a first-round RT-PCR of the TCR CDR3, the HTBI primer set was used. TCRdb reanalysed the multiplex PCR reads using MiXCR and keeps one entry per CDR3 protein. This sample has 500,000 to 600,000 distinct CDR3 sequences, with about 45% found just once. V and J are TRBV12-3 or TRBV12-4 and TRBJ1-1, with 8 bases identical to TRBD1. Sequenced material: peripheral blood or thyroid tissue (not recorded which). The receptor's source is an adult woman with Graves' disease, either hyperthyroidism or ophthalmopathy (not recorded which). The CDR3 loop is CASSQLDRGRAFF. As DNA, the CDR3 is TGTGCCAGCAGTCAACTTGACAGGGGAAGAGCTTTCTTT.